The clone carrying this TCR beta chain was observed a handful of times. Together with a sample-barcoded 5' primer, a J-beta primer mix was included in a second PCR lasting about 7 to 12 cycles. Each CDR3 protein is one row after TCRdb ran MiXCR on the 5' RACE reads. The data contain about 730,000 distinct CDR3 sequences, 43% of them singletons. This entry is derived from a study of blood T cells in healthy people across ages. The sequence derives from a woman in her sixties or seventies in good health. Sequencing was carried out using blood.

CDR3 DNA sequence: TGTGCCAGCAGCAATTCACAGGGGGCTGGTGGGGCCAACGTCCTGACTTTC. The encoded protein is CASSNSQGAGGANVLTF. The rearrangement uses TRBV27 and TRBJ2-6; the match to TRBD1 covers 9 bases. The CDR3 contains 17 residues. CDR1 MNHEY and CDR2 SMNVEV come from the germline V gene (reference sequence). Unmatched junction bases numbered 9, after V lost 6 bases and J lost 3 bases.